This is a list of T cell receptor beta chains from one sample in a study of cytomegalovirus exposure and HLA in healthy donors. Measured with immunoSEQ multiplex PCR; TCRdb has only the in-frame clones, and not every one. This table has fewer than 95,000 clones, 85% appearing once. Specimen: PBMCs. The receptors were sampled from a man in his forties in good health and CMV-seropositive. Both conserved end residues are part of each CDR3. The D gene is left open where the match is weak. The size entry is marked missing in some rows and otherwise reads once, few, many or a size class.

DNA,CDR3,D,J,size,V
TGCGCCAGCAGCCAAGAGCGGACAGTATATGGCTACACCTTC,CASSQERTVYGYTF,.,TRBJ1-2,.,TRBV4-3
TGTGCCAGCAGCCGGGGACTAGCGGGAGGGGACAATGAGCAGTTCTTC,CASSRGLAGGDNEQFF,TRBD2,TRBJ2-1,.,TRBV2
TGTGCCAGCAGTGAATATACAGGTCAGCGTGAAGCTTTCTTT,CASSEYTGQREAFF,.,TRBJ1-1,.,TRBV6-1
TGCGCCAGCAGCTCGGGGGGGAACTGGGGCTATGGCTACACCTTC,CASSSGGNWGYGYTF,.,TRBJ1-2,.,TRBV5-1
TGTGCCAGCAGTTCCTGGACAGGGGGCACAGATACGCAGTATTTT,CASSSWTGGTDTQYF,TRBD1,TRBJ2-3,.,TRBV2
TGTGCCAGCAGTCAGGGGGCGGCCACAGATACGCAGTATTTT,CASSQGAATDTQYF,TRBD1,TRBJ2-3,once,TRBV7-2
TGCGCCAGCAGCCCTAGCGGGGGGCAAACCGGGGAGCTGTTTTTT,CASSPSGGQTGELFF,TRBD2,TRBJ2-2,.,TRBV5-1
TGTGCCAGCAGCTTAGCTTCGTCGGGGAACACTGAAGCTTTCTTT,CASSLASSGNTEAFF,.,TRBJ1-1,once,TRBV7-9
TGCAGCGTTGAGGGCAGAGCTAGCACAGATACGCAGTATTTT,CSVEGRASTDTQYF,.,TRBJ2-3,.,TRBV29-1
TGTGCCACCAGCAGAGGGGGAGGCGCCGTAATTGATACGCAGTATTTT,CATSRGGGAVIDTQYF,.,TRBJ2-3,.,TRBV15
TGTGCCAGCAGTCCTACAGGGGGCTTCCAAGAGACCCAGTACTTC,CASSPTGGFQETQYF,TRBD1,TRBJ2-5,once,TRBV6-1
TGTGCCAGCAGCGTAGAACATACCACAGATACGCAGTATTTT,CASSVEHTTDTQYF,.,TRBJ2-3,.,TRBV9
TGTGCCAGTAGCGACCAGGGTCGGGAGACCCAGTACTTC,CASSDQGRETQYF,.,TRBJ2-5,once,TRBV19
TGTGCCAGCAGCAAACCTACGGGGGGCGGTGAGACCCAGTACTTC,CASSKPTGGGETQYF,.,TRBJ2-5,few,TRBV2
TGTGCCAGCAGTGAAGGCTTGGGGGCGCGCAATCAGCCCCAGCATTTT,CASSEGLGARNQPQHF,.,TRBJ1-5,.,TRBV2
TGTGCCAGCAGTCCCAGTAGGGGGCAAGAGACCCAGTACTTC,CASSPSRGQETQYF,.,TRBJ2-5,few,TRBV28
TGTGCCAGCCAAAGCGGACAGACGATTAAAGGCACTGAAGCTTTCTTT,CASQSGQTIKGTEAFF,.,TRBJ1-1,.,TRBV11-2
TGTGCCAGCAGTCCCCTTTATGGACTCTCGGGGGGGCTGTTTTTT,CASSPLYGLSGGLFF,TRBD2,TRBJ2-2,.,TRBV28
TGCGCCAGCAGGTCGGGAGGGGGGGCGAAGTATGAGCAGTTCTTC,CASRSGGGAKYEQFF,TRBD2,TRBJ2-1,once,TRBV5-1
TGTGCCAGCAGTACGGCGAGGGGACAGGGTTGGACTGAAGCTTTCTTT,CASSTARGQGWTEAFF,TRBD1,TRBJ1-1,.,TRBV2
TGCGCCAGCAGCTTGGGGGCCCCGGGGAATTCACCCCTCCACTTT,CASSLGAPGNSPLHF,.,TRBJ1-6,.,TRBV5-1
TGTGCCAGCAGTTACACCGGGGGTAGGAGTGGCGGCTACACCTTC,CASSYTGGRSGGYTF,.,TRBJ1-2,.,TRBV6-5
TGCGCCAGCAGCCCGACGCGGGGTGGCACAGATACGCAGTATTTT,CASSPTRGGTDTQYF,.,TRBJ2-3,.,TRBV5-1
TGTGCTAGCAGCTTAGCTGGGGGGAAGGAGACCCAGTACTTC,CASSLAGGKETQYF,.,TRBJ2-5,.,TRBV7-7
TGTGCCAGCAGCCCGGAGACAGTCGGGCCCTACGAGCAGTACTTC,CASSPETVGPYEQYF,.,TRBJ2-7,.,TRBV7-8
TGTGCCAGTAGTCCCAGACAGGGTACCGGGGAGCTGTTTTTT,CASSPRQGTGELFF,TRBD1,TRBJ2-2,.,TRBV19
TGTGCCAGCAGCTTTCACAGGGGAAACACCATATATTTT,CASSFHRGNTIYF,.,TRBJ1-3,few,TRBV7-4
TGTGCCTACGGGGTCTCTGGAAACACCATATATTTT,CAYGVSGNTIYF,.,TRBJ1-3,.,TRBV6-1
TGCGCCAGCAGCTTCCCTAGCGGCCCTGGGGATGAGCAGTTCTTC,CASSFPSGPGDEQFF,TRBD2,TRBJ2-1,.,TRBV5-1
TGTGCCAGCAGGGTGGACAGCGTCTCTGGAAACACCATATATTTT,CASRVDSVSGNTIYF,.,TRBJ1-3,once,TRBV6-5
TGTGCTAGTGGCCAGGACAGGGGAAACGGCTACACCTTC,CASGQDRGNGYTF,TRBD1,TRBJ1-2,once,TRBV12-5
TGTGCCAGTAGTATAGCGGGTAGGGGACTAGCGGTAACCGGGGAGCTGTTTTTT,CASSIAGRGLAVTGELFF,TRBD2,TRBJ2-2,.,TRBV19
TGTGCCAGCTCACCGGAGGGACTAGCGGGGGAGCAGTTCTTC,CASSPEGLAGEQFF,TRBD2,TRBJ2-1,few,TRBV18
TGTGCCAGTATCCCTGGGGGACAGGGTTTGACTGAAGCTTTCTTT,CASIPGGQGLTEAFF,TRBD1,TRBJ1-1,.,TRBV19
TGTGCCAGCAGCCCCAGCAGGGGGCTTCAGCCCCAGCATTTT,CASSPSRGLQPQHF,TRBD1,TRBJ1-5,.,TRBV5-8
TGTGCCAGCAGCGGGACGGGACTAGCGGGATACAATGAGCAGTTCTTC,CASSGTGLAGYNEQFF,TRBD2,TRBJ2-1,.,TRBV7-3
TGCGCCAGCAGCCAAGGGCCTTTAAACAATGAGCAGTTCTTC,CASSQGPLNNEQFF,.,TRBJ2-1,.,TRBV4-1
TGTGCCAGCAGCCGGGTCGGAGGGCTGGACACTGAAGCTTTCTTT,CASSRVGGLDTEAFF,.,TRBJ1-1,.,TRBV7-3
TGTGCCAGCAGGGTGCTCGGGGAGGTAGACACTGAAGCTTTCTTT,CASRVLGEVDTEAFF,.,TRBJ1-1,.,TRBV28
TGTGCCAGCAGCTTTGGAACGACAGCGAACACCGGGGAGCTGTTTTTT,CASSFGTTANTGELFF,.,TRBJ2-2,.,TRBV5-6
TGCAGCGTTGCCCCGGGACAACTAAACACTGAAGCTTTCTTT,CSVAPGQLNTEAFF,.,TRBJ1-1,.,TRBV29-1
TGTGCCAGCTCACCACCGGGACAGACCCTGCTATACGAGCAGTACTTC,CASSPPGQTLLYEQYF,TRBD1,TRBJ2-7,.,TRBV18
TGTGCCAGTAGTACCCACGGGGGAGCAATGGAGCAGTACTTC,CASSTHGGAMEQYF,.,TRBJ2-7,.,TRBV19
TGCGCCAGCAGCGGAGCGGCAACGAACACCGGGGAGCTGTTTTTT,CASSGAATNTGELFF,.,TRBJ2-2,.,TRBV5-1
TGCGCCAGCAGCCTTAGCGGGAGCTCAGGTGAGCAGTACTTC,CASSLSGSSGEQYF,TRBD2,TRBJ2-7,.,TRBV5-1
TGTGCCAGCAGCCAACCCGACAGGGGAGAGACCCAGTACTTC,CASSQPDRGETQYF,TRBD1,TRBJ2-5,once,TRBV7-6
TGTGCCAGCCAAGAGTCCGGGACAGAGAGAAACATTCAGTACTTC,CASQESGTERNIQYF,TRBD1,TRBJ2-4,few,TRBV28
TGTGCCAGCAGCCCCGGGGCTAGCGGGGTACCGAGCTCCTACAATGAGCAGTTCTTC,CASSPGASGVPSSYNEQFF,TRBD2,TRBJ2-1,.,TRBV7-6
TGTGCCAGCAGCCGGGGACTAGGAGTAGGTACGCAGTATTTT,CASSRGLGVGTQYF,TRBD2,TRBJ2-3,.,TRBV2
TGTGCTAGTGGTTTGTATGGACAGGGACGCAATCAGCCCCGGCATTTT,CASGLYGQGRNQPRHF,TRBD1,TRBJ1-5,.,TRBV12-5
TGCGCCAGCAGCCAAGATCCCCGTGGGGCAAATGAGCAGTTCTTC,CASSQDPRGANEQFF,.,TRBJ2-1,.,TRBV4-1
TGTGCCAGCAGTGAAAGCGGTCTAGCGGGGCTGAACACCGGGGAGCTGTTTTTT,CASSESGLAGLNTGELFF,TRBD2,TRBJ2-2,few,TRBV2
TGTGCCAGCAGCTCCAAGTCAGTGAACACTGAAGCTTTCTTT,CASSSKSVNTEAFF,.,TRBJ1-1,.,TRBV5-4
TGTGCCAGCAGCCCCCGGGACAGGCCAGAGAACACTGAAGCTTTCTTT,CASSPRDRPENTEAFF,TRBD1,TRBJ1-1,.,TRBV7-8
TGTGCCAGCACCTACAGTCCAGGCTCTGGAAACACCATATATTTT,CASTYSPGSGNTIYF,.,TRBJ1-3,.,TRBV6-6
TGCGCCAGCAGTACAGGGTCGGACACTGAAGCTTTCTTT,CASSTGSDTEAFF,.,TRBJ1-1,.,TRBV10-2